This is a list of T cell receptor beta chains from one sample in a study of radiotherapy plus CTLA-4 blockade in lung cancer. Libraries were prepared by immunoSEQ multiplex PCR; TCRdb keeps only in-frame clonotypes and omits some of them. Of roughly 75,000 clones listed, 78% are singletons. This specimen consisted of peripheral blood, obtained from a patient treated with radiotherapy plus ipilimumab. Every receptor here comes from a human donor with non-small cell lung cancer whose response to radiotherapy plus ipilimumab could not be evaluated. Some clones in this sample may be carry-over from other donors' samples. Both conserved end residues are part of each CDR3. The order of the fields is J gene, V gene, clone size, CDR3 protein. Clone size is given for some rows only: seen once, a few or many times, or a class if the clone is expanded.

j_call: TRBJ2-7; v_call: TRBV11-3; clone_size: -; cdr3_aa: CASSPRDREYEQYF
j_call: TRBJ2-1; v_call: TRBV29-1; clone_size: -; cdr3_aa: CSVEIGVRAGDEQFF
j_call: TRBJ1-2; v_call: TRBV6-4; clone_size: -; cdr3_aa: CASSWTGNYGYTF
j_call: TRBJ2-1; v_call: TRBV7-2; clone_size: -; cdr3_aa: CASSLTPGTVYNEQFF
j_call: TRBJ2-7; v_call: TRBV30; clone_size: -; cdr3_aa: CAWSARVFVTYEQYF
j_call: TRBJ2-1; v_call: TRBV7-9; clone_size: -; cdr3_aa: CASSSTSGLGEQFF
j_call: TRBJ2-7; v_call: TRBV30; clone_size: few; cdr3_aa: CAWSEVGTGGDEQYF
j_call: TRBJ1-1; v_call: TRBV28; clone_size: few; cdr3_aa: CASRWTDMNTEAFF
j_call: TRBJ1-5; v_call: TRBV19; clone_size: -; cdr3_aa: CASSLQGDNQPQHF
j_call: TRBJ2-2; v_call: TRBV10-3; clone_size: few; cdr3_aa: CAITADGAGELFF
j_call: TRBJ2-1; v_call: TRBV5-1; clone_size: -; cdr3_aa: CASSLAGGGSYNEQFF
j_call: TRBJ2-3; v_call: TRBV4-1; clone_size: once; cdr3_aa: CATSLGGAADTQYF
j_call: TRBJ1-1; v_call: TRBV27; clone_size: -; cdr3_aa: CASRRREGSTEAFF
j_call: TRBJ2-1; v_call: TRBV18; clone_size: -; cdr3_aa: CASSPSSGTSYNEQFF
j_call: TRBJ1-5; v_call: TRBV2; clone_size: -; cdr3_aa: CATQDRGVQPQHF
j_call: TRBJ1-2; v_call: TRBV2; clone_size: once; cdr3_aa: CASSEDRIHGYTF
j_call: TRBJ1-1; v_call: TRBV5-5; clone_size: -; cdr3_aa: CASSHGGRTNTEAFF
j_call: TRBJ2-5; v_call: TRBV6-5; clone_size: -; cdr3_aa: CASNSGLGPQETQYF
j_call: TRBJ1-2; v_call: TRBV20-1; clone_size: -; cdr3_aa: CSARQGYGYTF
j_call: TRBJ2-7; v_call: TRBV11-3; clone_size: -; cdr3_aa: CASSTYSSYEQYF
j_call: TRBJ2-5; v_call: TRBV18; clone_size: -; cdr3_aa: CASSPLRTQETQYF
j_call: TRBJ2-7; v_call: TRBV10-2; clone_size: -; cdr3_aa: CASLGTGPGLEQYF
j_call: TRBJ2-4; v_call: TRBV9; clone_size: -; cdr3_aa: CASSAYGTGGRNIQYF
j_call: TRBJ1-1; v_call: TRBV19; clone_size: -; cdr3_aa: CASKWSYVSARTEAFF
j_call: TRBJ2-7; v_call: TRBV6-6; clone_size: -; cdr3_aa: CASHRDGGYEQYF
j_call: TRBJ2-2; v_call: TRBV28; clone_size: few; cdr3_aa: CASSLRGYTGELFF
j_call: TRBJ1-2; v_call: TRBV6-1; clone_size: few; cdr3_aa: CASSEALRGLYGYTF
j_call: TRBJ2-3; v_call: TRBV7-2; clone_size: -; cdr3_aa: CASSFRTGATDTQYF
j_call: TRBJ2-5; v_call: TRBV6-5; clone_size: -; cdr3_aa: CASRVGLASETQYF
j_call: TRBJ1-1; v_call: TRBV18; clone_size: -; cdr3_aa: CASSPLLRDSLEAFF
j_call: TRBJ2-5; v_call: TRBV20-1; clone_size: -; cdr3_aa: CSAERETQYF
j_call: TRBJ1-4; v_call: TRBV4-3; clone_size: -; cdr3_aa: CASSQETGQGNEKLFF
j_call: TRBJ1-1; v_call: TRBV6-5; clone_size: -; cdr3_aa: CASRSSGQAEAFF